These T cell receptor beta chains were read from a single sample in a study of T-cell memory formation after mild COVID-19. TCRdb reanalysed the 5' RACE reads using MiXCR and keeps one entry per CDR3 protein. The sample holds around 140,000 distinct CDR3 sequences, over 15% seen once. The sample taken for sequencing was PBMCs or a T cell subset sorted from them (not recorded which). Receptor source: an adult woman who had mild COVID-19 (a few samples of this study predate the infection). Cell type and time point are not known. Both conserved end residues are part of each CDR3. The order of the fields is J gene, D gene, clone size, CDR3 length, V gene, CDR3 protein, CDR3 DNA. D genes are given only for firm matches. Size is stated for part of the rows, as once, few or many counts, or as a class when the clone is expanded.

J: TRBJ2-2; D: NA; size: many; length: 12; V: TRBV9; CDR3: CASSVDTGELFF; DNA: TGTGCCAGCAGCGTAGACACCGGGGAGCTGTTTTTT
J: TRBJ1-4; D: NA; size: few; length: 16; V: TRBV5-1; CDR3: CASSQGISRTNEKLFF; DNA: TGCGCCAGCAGCCAAGGGATCTCCCGTACTAATGAAAAACTGTTTTTT
J: TRBJ2-7; D: TRBD1; size: NA; length: 17; V: TRBV12-3/TRBV12-4; CDR3: CASSFKAIRTGGNEQYF; DNA: TGTGCCAGCAGTTTTAAGGCAATCCGGACAGGGGGCAACGAGCAGTACTTC
J: TRBJ2-2; D: NA; size: NA; length: 17; V: TRBV5-1; CDR3: CASSFSGPRGNTGELFF; DNA: TGCGCCAGCAGCTTTTCCGGCCCGAGGGGGAACACCGGGGAGCTGTTTTTT
J: TRBJ2-1; D: TRBD2; size: NA; length: 16; V: TRBV9; CDR3: CASSVVPLAGEDEQFF; DNA: TGTGCCAGCAGCGTAGTTCCACTAGCGGGGGAGGATGAGCAGTTCTTC
J: TRBJ2-5; D: TRBD1; size: few; length: 15; V: TRBV19; CDR3: CASSTRGDREETQYF; DNA: TGTGCCAGTAGTACTCGGGGGGACAGGGAAGAGACCCAGTACTTC
J: TRBJ2-5; D: TRBD2; size: NA; length: 17; V: TRBV11-3; CDR3: CASSDPRLAPYQETQYF; DNA: TGTGCCAGCAGCGACCCGCGACTAGCGCCTTACCAAGAGACCCAGTACTTC
J: TRBJ2-5; D: NA; size: NA; length: 14; V: TRBV24-1; CDR3: CATSDLISGETQYF; DNA: TGTGCCACCAGTGATTTGATTTCGGGGGAGACCCAGTACTTC
J: TRBJ2-5; D: NA; size: few; length: 16; V: TRBV7-3; CDR3: CASSLTGQVRGETQYF; DNA: TGTGCCAGCAGCCTAACCGGGCAGGTCCGGGGGGAGACCCAGTACTTC
J: TRBJ2-1; D: NA; size: few; length: 12; V: TRBV24-1; CDR3: CATMGLRNEQFF; DNA: TGTGCCACCATGGGACTGCGGAATGAGCAGTTCTTC
J: TRBJ1-5; D: NA; size: NA; length: 14; V: TRBV12-3/TRBV12-4; CDR3: CASRPDSYNQPQHF; DNA: TGTGCCAGCAGGCCAGACAGTTACAATCAGCCCCAGCATTTT
J: TRBJ2-5; D: TRBD2; size: NA; length: 16; V: TRBV12-3/TRBV12-4; CDR3: CASSDTSGGAGKTQYF; DNA: TGTGCCAGCAGCGATACTAGCGGGGGGGCCGGTAAGACCCAGTACTTC
J: TRBJ2-1; D: TRBD2; size: NA; length: 17; V: TRBV5-1; CDR3: CASSSSKTSGGYNEQFF; DNA: TGCGCCAGCAGCTCCTCTAAGACTAGCGGGGGGTACAATGAGCAGTTCTTC
J: TRBJ2-1; D: TRBD2; size: many; length: 15; V: TRBV5-1; CDR3: CASSLVSGIYNEQFF; DNA: TGCGCCAGCAGCTTGGTTAGCGGGATATACAATGAGCAGTTCTTC
J: TRBJ2-7; D: NA; size: few; length: 15; V: TRBV14; CDR3: CASSQGGGQARKQYF; DNA: TGTGCCAGCAGCCAAGGGGGCGGTCAAGCAAGAAAGCAGTACTTC
J: TRBJ2-3; D: NA; size: NA; length: 15; V: TRBV7-8; CDR3: CASSLARHEVDTQYF; DNA: TGTGCCAGCAGCTTAGCTAGACACGAAGTAGATACGCAGTATTTT
J: TRBJ1-1; D: NA; size: few; length: 14; V: TRBV12-3/TRBV12-4; CDR3: CASSLGVTNTEAFF; DNA: TGTGCCAGCAGTTTAGGGGTTACAAACACTGAAGCTTTCTTT
J: TRBJ2-1; D: NA; size: NA; length: 14; V: TRBV3-1; CDR3: CASSQVRGYNEQFF; DNA: TGTGCCAGCAGCCAAGTAAGGGGCTACAATGAGCAGTTCTTC
J: TRBJ2-5; D: TRBD2; size: few; length: 14; V: TRBV20-1; CDR3: CSALAGGRQETQYF; DNA: TGCAGTGCCCTAGCGGGGGGGCGGCAAGAGACCCAGTACTTC
J: TRBJ1-2; D: NA; size: NA; length: 12; V: TRBV7-2; CDR3: CASSPGYYGYTF; DNA: TGTGCCAGCAGCCCTGGGTACTATGGCTACACCTTC
J: TRBJ1-1; D: NA; size: NA; length: 13; V: TRBV3-1; CDR3: CASRLDKNTEAFF; DNA: TGTGCCAGCAGACTGGACAAGAACACTGAAGCTTTCTTT
J: TRBJ2-3; D: NA; size: NA; length: 14; V: TRBV12-3/TRBV12-4; CDR3: CASSWPGTTDTQYF; DNA: TGTGCCAGCAGCTGGCCAGGGACCACAGATACGCAGTATTTT
J: TRBJ2-3; D: TRBD2; size: NA; length: 16; V: TRBV9; CDR3: CASSVSGGARGDTQYF; DNA: TGTGCCAGCAGCGTAAGCGGGGGGGCCCGTGGGGATACGCAGTATTTT
J: TRBJ2-4; D: TRBD1; size: NA; length: 16; V: TRBV6-5; CDR3: CASSYYGTGQGNIQYF; DNA: TGTGCCAGCAGTTACTACGGGACAGGGCAGGGAAACATTCAGTACTTC
J: TRBJ2-5; D: NA; size: few; length: 14; V: TRBV6-6; CDR3: CASSYYRGGETQYF; DNA: TGTGCCAGCAGTTACTATAGGGGGGGAGAGACCCAGTACTTC
J: TRBJ2-1; D: NA; size: NA; length: 12; V: TRBV7-8; CDR3: CASSFPTNEQFF; DNA: TGTGCCAGCAGCTTCCCAACCAATGAGCAGTTCTTC
J: TRBJ1-2; D: TRBD1; size: NA; length: 15; V: TRBV5-6; CDR3: CASSPTGTVLYGYTF; DNA: TGTGCCAGCAGTCCAACCGGGACAGTACTCTATGGCTACACCTTC
J: TRBJ2-5; D: NA; size: NA; length: 14; V: TRBV6-5; CDR3: CASSYSTSKETQYF; DNA: TGTGCCAGCAGTTACTCCACTAGCAAAGAGACCCAGTACTTC
J: TRBJ2-3; D: NA; size: few; length: 13; V: TRBV29-1; CDR3: CSVEKSRTDTQYF; DNA: TGCAGCGTTGAGAAATCCCGAACGGATACGCAGTATTTT